This TCR beta chain appears in the sequencing data of a study of CD8 T cells in Susac syndrome. With random hexamers, 0.5 to 1 ug RNA was reverse transcribed. TCRdb re-derived calls from the immunoSEQ multiplex PCR reads in MiXCR, one entry per CDR3 protein. The data show 150,000 to 200,000 distinct CDR3 sequences, more than 85% seen once. The trim removed 5 bases at V and 8 bases at J, leaving 9 bases unmatched. Germline loops: CDR1 SGHTA, CDR2 FQGNSA. The CDR3 covers 16 residues. The sequencing sample was made of CD4+ T cells from PBMCs. This sequence joins TRBV7-2 and TRBJ2-1; 13 bases agree with TRBD2. The TCR was taken from a human donor with Susac syndrome. The CDR3 spells CASSPSGLAGVDEQFF. DNA for the CDR3: TGTGCCAGCAGCCCCAGTGGACTAGCGGGAGTCGATGAGCAGTTCTTC.